These 23 T cell receptor beta chains share one sample of origin, sequenced in a study of shared clonotypes between healthy human individuals. Sequenced by immunoSEQ multiplex PCR; TCRdb stores in-frame clones only, minus some. The sample lists some 1 million clones, under 80% occurring once. Specimen: memory CD4+ T cells sorted from blood. This sample's subset: CD45RA-negative fraction. These receptors were collected from a man between 18 and 29 years old in good health.

This clone has a handful of counts. The chain employs TRBV5-8 and TRBJ2-7; a weak D match, TRBD2 (6 bases). CDR3 length: 15 residues. Germline CDR1 SGHTS, CDR2 YDEGEE. V was shortened by 1 base and J by 5 bases, with 16 bases between the two germline ends. CDR3 coding DNA: TGTGCCAGCAGCTTGCCCGGAGGGAATTGGGACGAGCAGTACTTC. Amino acid sequence: CASSLPGGNWDEQYF.

The chain combines TRBV7-9 with TRBJ2-1; TRBD2 aligns across 8 bases. V shed 3 bases, J shed 1 base, and the junction held 2 bases outside the gene matches. Looked up from germline, CDR1 is SEHNR and CDR2 is FQNEAQ (reference sequence). This CDR3 comprises 15 residues. This CDR3 reads CASSFSGISYNEQFF. The CDR3, as DNA: TGTGCCAGCAGCTTTAGCGGGATTTCCTACAATGAGCAGTTCTTC. Variable domain in full (rest from reference TRBV7-9 and TRBJ2-1): DTGVSQNPRHKITKRGQNVTFRCDPISEHNRLYWYRQTLGQGPEFLTYFQNEAQLEKSRLLSDRFSAERPKGSFSTLEIQRTEQGDSAMYLCASSFSGISYNEQFFGPGTRLTVL.

In regard to this clone: One end of the junction varies from germline; a read error may be responsible. The chain is built from TRBV6-1 and TRBJ1-2; no firm D call. CDR3 length equals 12 residues. The V gene's germline CDR1 is MNHNS and CDR2 SASEGT. The chain's CDR3 is CASSEAGSQTSF. The CDR3, as DNA: TGTGCCAGCAGTGAAGCCGGGTCCCAGACTAGCTTC.

This CDR3 is CASSSPGTSAGELFF. CDR3 nucleotide sequence: TGTGCCAGCAGCTCCCCCGGGACCAGCGCCGGGGAGCTGTTTTTT. The J gene is TRBJ2-2, the V gene TRBV5-8; D tentatively fits TRBD1 or TRBD2 (5 bases each). V lost 3 bases to trimming and J lost 6 bases, with 15 bases between them. This CDR3 spans 15 amino acids. Looked up from germline, CDR1 is SGHTS and CDR2 is YDEGEE. The full variable domain, rest sourced from reference TRBV5-8 and TRBJ2-2, is EAGVTQSPTHLIKTRGQQATLRCSPISGHTSVYWYQQALGLGLQFLLWYDEGEERNRGNFPPRFSGRQFPNYSSELNVNALELEDSALYLCASSSPGTSAGELFFGEGSRLTVL.

The J gene is TRBJ1-4, the V gene TRBV4-1; TRBD1 might be the D (5 bases). Deletions cut 4 bases from V and 4 bases from J, with 7 bases between. Germline assignment: CDR1 MGHRA and CDR2 YSYEKL. The CDR3 is 13 residues long. The CDR3 spells CASSRGYNEKLFF. CDR3 in DNA: TGCGCCAGCAGCCGGGGGTATAATGAAAAACTGTTTTTT.

Of note for this clone: One junction end does not reproduce the germline sequence, and a read error may be involved. This sequence joins TRBV20-1 and TRBJ2-1; possible D gene TRBD2, 6 bases. The CDR3 runs 11 residues. Germline CDR1 DFQATT, CDR2 SNEGSKA (reference sequence). DNA of the CDR3: TGCAGTGCTAGAGATCTACCGTCGGGGGTCTTC. It yields the protein CSARDLPSGVF.

This rearrangement joins TRBV7-2 to TRBJ1-4; D gene uncertain. The CDR3 spans 13 residues. The germline CDR1 and CDR2 sequences are SGHTA and FQGNSA. Trimming removed 5 bases at V and 7 bases at J, with 11 bases between. CDR3 DNA sequence: TGTGCCAGCAGCAGATCCTCCAGTGAAAAACTGTTTTTT. Its protein is CASSRSSSEKLFF.

J is TRBJ1-3 and V is TRBV6-4; the match to TRBD1 covers 8 bases. This CDR3 spans 15 amino acids. V lost 4 bases to trimming and J lost 4 bases; unmatched junction nucleotides: 6. CDR1 and CDR2 from the germline V gene are MRHNA and SNTAGT. CDR3 sequence (DNA): TGTGCCAGCAGTGGCCAGGGGGCAGAAGGAAACACCATATATTTT. It is translated as CASSGQGAEGNTIYF.

V and J are TRBV6-4 and TRBJ2-7; the D gene is possibly TRBD2 (6 bases). Germline CDR1 reads MRHNA; CDR2 reads SNTAGT. Trimming took off 4 bases at V and 4 bases at J, with 17 bases between the two ends. The CDR3 is 15 amino acids. The CDR3 loop is CASSVSGGPGYEQYF. DNA for the CDR3: TGTGCCAGCAGTGTATCCGGAGGGCCTGGGTACGAGCAGTACTTC.

The rearrangement joins TRBV18 to TRBJ2-5; no clear D. V was cut by 6 bases and J by 1 base, with 15 bases left in between. The CDR3 length is 15 residues. In germline, CDR1 is KGHSH, CDR2 LQKENI. CDR3 residues: CASSTAPIGQETQYF. In DNA form, the CDR3 reads TGTGCCAGCTCTACCGCGCCGATAGGCCAAGAGACCCAGTACTTC.

This clone has more than one count but fewer than ten. The V and J genes are TRBV4-3 and TRBJ2-5, with 10 bases aligning to TRBD1. The junction had 10 bases not matched to a gene; V was cut back by 4 bases and J by 5 bases. The CDR3 sequence is 16 residues long. The germline CDR1 and CDR2 sequences are LGHNA and YSLEER. CDR3 sequence: CASSRSGTGEGETQYF. CDR3 sequence (DNA): TGCGCCAGCAGCCGCTCCGGGACAGGGGAAGGGGAGACCCAGTACTTC.

This clone has ten or more counts. The chain combines TRBV28 with TRBJ1-5; D remains ambiguous. From germline, CDR1 is MDHEN and CDR2 SYDVKM. The CDR3 has 15 amino acids. The V gene lost 5 bases and the J gene lost 9 bases, with 20 bases spanning the gap. This chain's CDR3 is CASSLRFGASGPQHF. CDR3 in DNA: TGTGCCAGCAGTCTTAGGTTCGGCGCCTCAGGGCCCCAGCATTTT.

The chain recombines TRBV14 with TRBJ2-3, with 9 bases aligning to TRBD2. Germline V CDR1 and CDR2: SGHDN, FVKESK. The CDR3 has 17 residues. The trim removed 2 bases at V and 5 bases at J, leaving 11 bases unmatched. CDR3 DNA sequence: TGTGCCAGCAGCCAAAGAAGGACTAGCGCAATGGGAGATACGCAGTATTTT. Translation gives CASSQRRTSAMGDTQYF.

V and J are TRBV2 and TRBJ2-4; 7 bases are shared with TRBD1. With V trimmed by 7 bases and J by 1 base, 7 bases remained unmatched. Germline assignment: CDR1 SNHLY and CDR2 FYNNEI. The CDR3 contains 15 residues. Here the CDR3 reads CASTRQGEAKNIQYF. In DNA form, the CDR3 reads TGTGCCAGCACCCGACAGGGTGAGGCCAAAAACATTCAGTACTTC.

To note about this clone: The sample contains more than one DNA sequence encoding this CDR3. The V and J genes are TRBV7-2 and TRBJ1-5, with D hard to call. Looked up from germline, CDR1 is SGHTA and CDR2 is FQGNSA. This CDR3 spans 14 amino acids. Trimming removed 2 bases at V and 0 bases at J, with 5 bases between. This CDR3 reads CASSLLSSNQPQHF. In nucleotides, the CDR3 is TGTGCCAGCAGCTTATTAAGTAGCAATCAGCCCCAGCATTTT.

The chain is built from TRBV15 and TRBJ2-1; 8 nucleotides line up with TRBD2. Germline trimming cut 0 bases from V and 2 bases from J; bases unmatched to any gene: 12. The CDR3 contains 19 residues. CDR1 and CDR2 from the germline V gene are LNHNV and YYDKDF (reference sequence). The CDR3 sequence is CATSRDGRSGGLTYNEQFF. The CDR3 DNA reads as TGTGCCACCAGCAGAGATGGAAGGAGCGGGGGCCTAACCTACAATGAGCAGTTCTTC. The full variable domain, its missing parts supplied by reference TRBV15 and TRBJ2-1, is DAMVIQNPRYQVTQFGKPVTLSCSQTLNHNVMYWYQQKSSQAPKLLFHYYDKDFNNEADTPDNFQSRRPNTSFCFLDIRSPGLGDTAMYLCATSRDGRSGGLTYNEQFFGPGTRLTVL.

The V gene is TRBV7-9, the J gene TRBJ2-2; D remains unclear. CDR1 and CDR2 from the germline V gene are SEHNR and FQNEAQ (reference sequence). This CDR3 has 11 residues. V was pared by 5 bases and J by 4 bases, with 2 bases between. The CDR3 here is CASSRTGELFF. CDR3 coding DNA: TGTGCCAGCAGCCGCACCGGGGAGCTGTTTTTT.

J is TRBJ1-4 and V is TRBV7-9; TRBD1 is a possible D gene (6 bases). Germline CDR1 reads SEHNR; CDR2 reads FQNEAQ (reference sequence). The V and J ends lost 5 bases and 0 bases respectively, with 16 bases between them. This CDR3 comprises 17 residues. CDR3 protein: CASSGGQEPSTNEKLFF. CDR3 coding DNA: TGTGCCAGCAGCGGGGGGCAGGAACCCTCAACTAATGAAAAACTGTTTTTT.

There are a few counts of this clone. The rearrangement joins TRBV28 to TRBJ1-6; D is undetermined. Germline-derived CDR1 and CDR2 are MDHEN and SYDVKM. Trimming left V 6 bases short and J 5 bases short, with 11 bases between. The CDR3 has 14 residues. The CDR3 region is CASSLGRDNSPLHF. The CDR3 nucleotides are TGTGCCAGCAGCCTAGGGAGGGATAATTCACCCCTCCACTTT. The full variable domain, completed using reference TRBV28 and TRBJ1-6, is DVKVTQSSRYLVKRTGEKVFLECVQDMDHENMFWYRQDPGLGLRLIYFSYDVKMKEKGDIPEGYSVSREKKERFSLILESASTNQTSMYLCASSLGRDNSPLHFGNGTRLTVT.

In its sample, this clone was seen once. The chain has TRBV11-2 and TRBJ2-5, with D hard to call. The CDR3 is 13 amino acids. V shed 1 base and J shed 4 bases, with 7 bases lying between them. Germline CDR1 SGHAT, CDR2 FQNNGV. The DNA of the CDR3 is TGTGCCAGCAGCTTAGCCCACTTAGAGACCCAGTACTTC. It encodes CASSLAHLETQYF.

This clone has just a few counts. The chain carries TRBV6-5 and TRBJ1-1; tentatively, D is TRBD1 (6 bases). The germline V gene has CDR1 MNHEY and CDR2 SVGAGI. Trimming cost V 7 bases and J 3 bases, with 9 bases left between them. CDR3 length: 12 amino acids. The CDR3: CASTKGDTEAFF. The DNA for the CDR3 is TGTGCCAGCACGAAGGGGGACACTGAAGCTTTCTTT.

The rearrangement uses TRBV5-6 and TRBJ2-5, with unresolved D. V gave up 4 bases and J gave up 5 bases, with 18 bases separating them. CDR1 and CDR2 from the germline V gene are SGHDT and YYEEEE. This CDR3 region has 15 residues. This chain's CDR3 is CASSLRRYGRETQYF. CDR3 sequence (DNA): TGTGCCAGCAGCCTCCGTCGGTATGGACGGGAGACCCAGTACTTC.

The chain employs TRBV18 and TRBJ2-1; 7 bases align to TRBD1. Germline V gene sequence: CDR1 KGHSH, CDR2 LQKENI. The CDR3 consists of 14 residues. V lost 6 bases, J lost 6 bases, and 8 bases stayed unmatched. CDR3 DNA sequence: TGTGCCAGCTCGCAACGACAGGGCTTCAATGAGCAGTTCTTC. This codes for CASSQRQGFNEQFF.